These 18 T cell receptor beta chains originate from one sample sequenced in a study of long-term antiretroviral therapy in people with HIV. The run of the v3.0 immunoSEQ assay was at survey level. Using immunoSEQ multiplex PCR, the repertoire was profiled, and TCRdb retains in-frame clones only, with some absent. The table includes roughly 14,000 clones, about 84% detected once. The specimen comprised unsorted PBMCs, sampled 1.8 years before starting antiretroviral therapy. Source of these receptors: a woman in her thirties or forties with HIV.

The rearrangement joins TRBV5-4 to TRBJ2-1; no reliable D call. The CDR3 consists of 15 residues. Germline CDR1 reads SGHNT; CDR2 reads YYREEE (reference sequence). With 4 bases removed from V and 0 bases from J, the gap between germline ends came to 11 bases. The DNA for the CDR3 is TGTGCCAGCAGCGTAGACGCGAGCTCCTACAATGAGCAGTTCTTC. As protein: CASSVDASSYNEQFF.

This sequence joins TRBV4-1 and TRBJ1-1; TRBD1 aligns across 9 bases. The V segment lost 5 bases and the J segment 0 bases; nucleotides outside the gene matches: 4. CDR3 size: 15 residues. The germline gives CDR1 MGHRA, CDR2 YSYEKL. The CDR3 loop reads CASSSQGAMNTEAFF. DNA of the CDR3: TGCGCCAGCAGCTCACAGGGGGCGATGAACACTGAAGCTTTCTTT.

V gene TRBV21-1 combines with J gene TRBJ2-6; the tabulated D call, TRBD1, remains unverified against the DNA. TRBV21-1 is deemed a pseudogene. The CDR3 covers 15 residues. The DNA for the CDR3 is TGTGCCAGATGGACAGGAGACTCTGGGGCCAACGTCCTGACTTTC. Translation gives CARWTGDSGANVLTF.

This clone has a single count. The V and J genes are TRBV25-1 and TRBJ1-2; 7 positions agree with TRBD1. Germline values: CDR1 MGHDK, CDR2 SYGVNS. V lost 7 bases, J lost 2 bases, and 4 bases stayed unmatched. CDR3 length: 13 residues. This CDR3 is CASTPGQNYGYTF. The DNA of the CDR3 is TGTGCCAGCACTCCGGGACAGAACTATGGCTACACCTTC.

The CDR3 nucleotides are TGTGCCATCAGTCCTGGCCCAGAAAAACTGTTTTTT. Its translation: CAISPGPEKLFF. The chain is built from TRBV10-3 and TRBJ1-4; D is unclear. Germline V gene sequence: CDR1 ENHRY, CDR2 SYGVKD. The CDR3 runs 12 residues. The V and J ends lost 5 bases and 8 bases respectively, with 9 bases between them.

This clone was detected once. The V gene is TRBV27, the J gene TRBJ1-4; 11 bases fit TRBD1. J gave up 8 bases and V 3 bases, and 5 bases lay outside the gene matches. The CDR3 length is 15 residues. Germline loops: CDR1 MNHEY, CDR2 SMNVEV (reference sequence). The CDR3 loop is CASSLSRDRGEKLFF. The CDR3 DNA sequence: TGTGCCAGCAGTTTGAGTAGGGACAGGGGGGAAAAACTGTTTTTT.

The V and J genes are TRBV4-1 and TRBJ2-7; a possible D gene is TRBD1 (6 bases). The CDR3 spans 18 residues. The germline CDR1 and CDR2 sequences are MGHRA and YSYEKL. V gave up 3 bases and J gave up 2 bases, with 23 bases separating them. Here the CDR3 DNA reads TGCGCCAGCAGCCAGAGCAGGACAGCTGGGGAACTAACCTACGAGCAGTACTTC. Translated: CASSQSRTAGELTYEQYF.

The chain is built from TRBV6-5 and TRBJ1-2; 7 nucleotides align to TRBD1. The CDR3 covers 13 residues. V dropped 6 bases and J dropped 4; count of bases not matched to a gene: 5. Germline V gives CDR1 MNHEY, CDR2 SVGAGI. The CDR3 DNA reads TGTGCCAGCAGACTGGGACAGAGCTATGGCTACACCTTC. Translated: CASRLGQSYGYTF.

The V gene is TRBV7-9, the J gene TRBJ1-5, with TRBD1 as a possible D gene (6 bases). The ends were cut back, 3 bases at V and 0 bases at J, with 15 bases in the middle. The germline V gene encodes CDR1 SEHNR and CDR2 FQNEAQ (reference sequence). The length of the CDR3 is 17 residues. In DNA form, the CDR3 reads TGTGCCAGCAGCTTCGGAGGGGGAGGAGATAGCAATCAGCCCCAGCATTTT. Amino acids: CASSFGGGGDSNQPQHF.

This clone has just one count. The chain couples TRBV5-6 to TRBJ2-7; TRBD2 matches 10 bases. CDR1 is SGHDT and CDR2 is YYEEEE in the germline V gene. V was clipped by 6 bases and J by 4 bases; unmatched bases: 7. CDR3 length equals 14 residues. The chain's CDR3 is CASILSGRSYEQYF. The CDR3 region has the DNA TGTGCCAGCATCCTTAGCGGGAGGAGTTACGAGCAGTACTTC.

The chain employs TRBV5-6 and TRBJ1-2; D is uncertain. The ends were cut back, 4 bases at V and 1 base at J, with 11 bases in the middle. Germline V gives CDR1 SGHDT, CDR2 YYEEEE. CDR3 length: 14 amino acids. This CDR3 is CASSPGILNYGYTF. The CDR3 DNA reads as TGTGCCAGCAGCCCGGGCATCCTTAACTATGGCTACACCTTC.

The rearrangement joins TRBV5-1 to TRBJ2-3; unclear D gene. Trimming cost V 2 bases and J 0 bases, with 7 bases left between them. The CDR3 consists of 14 residues. Per the germline V gene, CDR1 is SGHRS and CDR2 is YFSETQ. CDR3 residues: CASSLLGSTDTQYF. The CDR3 DNA follows: TGCGCCAGCAGCTTACTGGGAAGCACAGATACGCAGTATTTT.

The table lists this clone with a few counts. The CDR3 DNA is TGTGCCAGCAGTGAAGCCGACGGCTGGGGGGCCAACGTCCTGACTTTC. Protein: CASSEADGWGANVLTF. The genes are TRBV2 and TRBJ2-6, with D unresolved. The CDR3 extends over 16 amino acids. V was shortened by 0 bases and J by 4 bases, with 10 bases between the two germline ends. Looked up from germline, CDR1 is SNHLY and CDR2 is FYNNEI.

This clone is deemed medium-sized. The chain carries TRBV7-9 and TRBJ2-7; D ambiguous. The length of the CDR3 is 15 residues. Germline loops: CDR1 SEHNR, CDR2 FQNEAQ (reference sequence). V dropped 2 bases and J dropped 5 bases, with 16 bases sitting between them. The CDR3 DNA follows: TGTGCCAGCAGCTTACGGGTACAAGGGAAGGACGAGCAGTACTTC. Encoded protein: CASSLRVQGKDEQYF.

The rearrangement joins TRBV6-6 to TRBJ2-7; D possibly corresponds to TRBD1 (6 bases). V gave up 0 bases and J gave up 0 bases, with 9 bases separating them. CDR1 and CDR2 (germline): MNHNY, SVGAGI (reference sequence). The CDR3 totals 15 residues. The CDR3 loop is CASSYSSTGSYEQYF. The DNA of the CDR3 is TGTGCCAGCAGTTACTCTTCGACAGGCTCCTACGAGCAGTACTTC.

This chain links TRBV11-2 with TRBJ2-1; 8 bases align to TRBD2. Germline lookup yields CDR1 SGHAT and CDR2 FQNNGV. V lost 2 bases to trimming and J lost 5 bases; unmatched junction nucleotides: 5. The CDR3 has 15 residues. CDR3 coding DNA: TGTGCCAGCAGCTTAATGCTAGCGGGTCACAATGAGCAGTTCTTC. Protein: CASSLMLAGHNEQFF.

J is TRBJ2-5 and V is TRBV18, with TRBD2 as a possible D gene (7 bases). V dropped 0 bases and J dropped 2 bases, with 10 bases sitting between them. From germline, CDR1 is KGHSH and CDR2 LQKENI. CDR3 size: 15 residues. As DNA, the CDR3 is TGTGCCAGCTCACCACCAAGGGGGGGACAAGAGACCCAGTACTTC. It encodes CASSPPRGGQETQYF.

The V call is TRBV28, the J call TRBJ1-2; tentatively, D is TRBD1 (6 bases). Deletions cut 6 bases from V and 2 bases from J, with 16 bases between. Germline loops: CDR1 MDHEN, CDR2 SYDVKM. This CDR3 comprises 15 residues. CDR3 in DNA: TGTGCCAGCAGCTCGACAGGACTGCCCAACTATGGCTACACCTTC. It yields the protein CASSSTGLPNYGYTF.